A selection of T cell receptor beta chains follows, all from one sample in a study of blood T cell repertoires in COVID-19. Repertoires were generated with immunoSEQ multiplex PCR, while TCRdb's copy carries only in-frame clones and drops some. The profile shows a few hundred thousand clones, 80% to 90% of them singletons. Sequencing was performed on PBMCs or T cells enriched from blood (not recorded which). The receptors derive from a woman in her fifties or sixties who had recovered from COVID-19. Each CDR3 is given with its conserved first and last residue. A D gene is named only where the DNA matches it firmly. The listing skips clone size in some rows; elsewhere it reads once, few, many or a size class.

TRBD1	.	TRBV30	TRBJ1-5	CAWALRDRGISNQPQHF	TGTGCCTGGGCCCTCCGGGACAGGGGGATATCCAATCAGCCCCAGCATTTT
.	.	TRBV5-1	TRBJ1-2	CASSLADSVRLEHGYTF	TGCGCCAGCAGCTTGGCCGACTCGGTCCGACTCGAGCATGGCTACACCTTC
TRBD1	.	TRBV28	TRBJ1-4	CASSPHLGRQGNEKLFF	TGTGCCAGCAGTCCCCACCTAGGGCGACAGGGTAATGAAAAACTGTTTTTT
.	.	TRBV7-9	TRBJ2-1	CASSLGSGRPLGLFF	TGTGCCAGCAGCTTAGGGTCCGGTAGGCCGCTGGGGCTGTTCTTC
.	.	TRBV27	TRBJ1-2	CASSFGDRPLRGYTF	TGTGCCAGCAGTTTCGGAGACAGGCCTCTTCGCGGCTACACCTTC
TRBD1	.	TRBV28	TRBJ1-5	CASKQGASNQPQHF	TGTGCCAGTAAACAGGGGGCTAGCAATCAGCCCCAGCATTTT
.	few	TRBV10-3	TRBJ1-6	CAISEGQGGNSPLHF	TGTGCCATCAGTGAGGGGCAGGGAGGAAATTCACCCCTCCACTTT
TRBD2	.	TRBV7-2	TRBJ2-1	CASSSPSTAGGSWFF	TGTGCCAGCAGCTCCCCATCGACGGCGGGGGGCTCATGGTTCTTC
.	.	TRBV28	TRBJ1-2	CASSLTGNGYGYTF	TGTGCCAGCAGCCTTACAGGGAACGGCTATGGCTACACCTTC
TRBD1	.	TRBV28	TRBJ1-4	CASSPGTGGEKLFF	TGTGCCAGCAGTCCGGGGACAGGGGGGGAAAAACTGTTTTTT
.	.	TRBV19	TRBJ1-6	CASSGSYGHNSPLHF	TGTGCCAGTAGTGGGAGCTATGGGCATAATTCACCCCTCCACTTT
.	.	TRBV7-9	TRBJ1-2	CASSPESRENSYTF	TGTGCCAGCAGCCCCGAAAGTCGGGAGAATAGCTACACCTTC
TRBD1	.	TRBV30	TRBJ1-2	CASGQGISPNYGYTF	TGTGCCTCGGGACAGGGAATATCTCCTAACTATGGCTACACCTTC
.	.	TRBV28	TRBJ1-2	CASMIGGGYTF	TGTGCCAGCATGATAGGCGGTGGCTACACCTTC
TRBD1	.	TRBV28	TRBJ2-7	CASSGQGPSSYEQYF	TGTGCCAGCAGTGGACAGGGGCCGAGCTCCTACGAGCAGTACTTC
TRBD2	.	TRBV13	TRBJ2-3	CASSGKIGLAGAPGGDTQYF	TGTGCCAGCAGCGGTAAAATAGGACTAGCGGGGGCCCCAGGGGGAGATACGCAGTATTTT
TRBD2	.	TRBV3-1/TRBV3-2	TRBJ2-7	CASSQAGGVREQYF	TGTGCCAGCAGCCAAGCCGGGGGGGTACGTGAGCAGTACTTC
.	.	TRBV5-1	TRBJ1-1	CASSYRRPNTEAFF	TGCGCCAGCAGTTACAGGCGGCCGAACACTGAAGCTTTCTTT
.	few	TRBV3-1/TRBV3-2	TRBJ1-3	CASSMYKSSGNTIYF	TGTGCCAGCAGCATGTATAAGAGCTCTGGAAACACCATATATTTT
TRBD1	.	TRBV5-6	TRBJ1-5	CASSLLGQDNQPQHF	TGTGCCAGCAGCTTATTGGGACAGGACAATCAGCCCCAGCATTTT
TRBD1	.	TRBV9	TRBJ1-4	CASSAAPDRGPTTNEKLFF	TGTGCCAGCAGCGCAGCCCCCGACAGGGGGCCGACTACTAATGAAAAACTGTTTTTT
TRBD1	.	TRBV4-3	TRBJ1-2	CASSQGGTANYGYTF	TGCGCCAGCAGCCAAGGCGGGACAGCTAACTATGGCTACACCTTC
TRBD2	.	TRBV4-3	TRBJ2-1	CASSQDKIRLRGSYYNEQFF	TGCGCCAGCAGCCAAGACAAGATAAGGTTACGCGGGAGCTACTACAATGAGCAGTTCTTC
.	.	TRBV7-9	TRBJ2-2	CASTWRLNTGELFF	TGTGCCAGCACATGGCGACTGAACACCGGGGAGCTGTTTTTT
TRBD1	.	TRBV11-2	TRBJ1-4	CASSPGTVKEKLFF	TGTGCCAGCAGCCCCGGGACAGTTAAAGAAAAACTGTTTTTT
.	.	TRBV4-1	TRBJ2-3	CASSQEPPNSYEVSESDTQYF	TGCGCCAGCAGCCAAGAACCACCCAATTCGTACGAGGTCTCGGAATCAGATACGCAGTATTTT
.	.	TRBV10-3	TRBJ1-5	CAISLREGNQPQHF	TGTGCCATCAGTCTCAGGGAGGGCAATCAGCCCCAGCATTTT
.	.	TRBV6-2/TRBV6-3	TRBJ2-3	CASSYLGRNTDTQYF	TGTGCCAGCAGTTACCTAGGCCGAAACACAGATACGCAGTATTTT